The subject of this entry is one T cell receptor beta chain. The Seattle site enrolled patients during active infection and followed them longitudinally. Study processing details: Amplification from reference gene primers served as the basis for estimated nucleated cell counts. Sequencing was performed with immunoSEQ multiplex PCR; in TCRdb, only in-frame clones are kept and a portion is missing. V, J and clone size were drawn from that table, and D and trimming were deduced from the DNA. The repertoire has approximately 210,000 clones, approximately 81% of them found once; the top ten carry over 9.5%. This sample is drawn from a study of blood T cell repertoires in COVID-19. Looking at the study overall: The United States, Italy and Spain provided the acute and convalescent COVID-19 samples. PBMCs, B-cell-depleted T cells, or T cells provided the cDNA or gDNA that made up the material.

V was pared by 5 bases and J by 9 bases, with 10 bases of the junction left unmatched. CDR1 and CDR2 from the germline V gene are MNHEY and SMNVEV (reference sequence). The CDR3 length is 14 residues. The sample comprised peripheral blood. This chain uses TRBV27 with TRBJ1-3; 7 nucleotides match TRBD1. The origin of this receptor is a woman aged 80 or older with COVID-19, enrolled during active disease. CDR3 residues: CASSPRDRAGTIYF. CDR3 DNA: TGTGCCAGCAGTCCCCGGGACAGAGCGGGCACCATATATTTT.